This T cell receptor (beta chain) was sequenced in a study of cytomegalovirus exposure and HLA in healthy donors. Across the study: HLA-typed donors contributed around 82 million unique TCRs, which were held in an early data release.

As for this clone: The antigen is not known.

Study observations and caveats: As a later analysis showed, a missense DCLRE1C variant was linked to trimming of TCR beta V- and J-genes. Immune exposure data for these donors was limited to CMV serostatus. Presence/absence analyses treated sequencing depth as roughly uniform across donors.

Researchers ran the PCR with 60 Vbeta and 13 Jbeta primers. The protocol was immunoSEQ multiplex PCR, while the TCRdb copy is restricted to in-frame clones and leaves out a portion. This sample's table has some 84,000 clones. The CDR3 is made up of 13 amino acids. In germline, CDR1 is SNHLY, CDR2 FYNNEI. V lost 7 bases to trimming and J lost 7 bases, with 16 bases between them. The genes are TRBV2 and TRBJ1-1; D is undetermined. The sequence came from a man aged 50 or older in good health and CMV-seronegative. The sequencing input was PBMCs. The DNA for the CDR3 is TGTGCCAGCACCAAAAGGGAGATACTTGAAGCTTTCTTT. It codes for CASTKREILEAFF.